This is a list of T cell receptor beta chains from one sample in a study of blood T cell repertoires in COVID-19. TCRdb's copy holds only in-frame clones and misses some; the assay was immunoSEQ multiplex PCR. The sample yields thousands of clones, 91% seen once. The sequencing sample was made of peripheral blood. Receptor source: a woman in her fifties or sixties with active COVID-19. The CDR3 runs from the conserved cysteine through the conserved F or W. Clone size is stated in some rows and not others, as once, few, many or a class when expanded.

clone size: .
J gene: TRBJ2-4
V gene: TRBV28
CDR3 protein: CASGTSGSRAKNIQYF

clone size: .
J gene: TRBJ2-5
V gene: TRBV11-2
CDR3 protein: CASSLDAGGRKTQYF

clone size: .
J gene: TRBJ2-1
V gene: TRBV9
CDR3 protein: CASSLGTSGRGNEQFF

clone size: .
J gene: TRBJ2-7
V gene: TRBV28
CDR3 protein: CASCPLTGGSGEQYF

clone size: .
J gene: TRBJ1-1
V gene: TRBV2
CDR3 protein: CASSNTGEAFF

clone size: few
J gene: TRBJ2-5
V gene: TRBV27
CDR3 protein: CASSLALQETQYF

clone size: .
J gene: TRBJ1-5
V gene: TRBV10-3
CDR3 protein: CAISGQNQPQHF

clone size: .
J gene: TRBJ2-1
V gene: TRBV18
CDR3 protein: CASSPSGREDYEQFF

clone size: .
J gene: TRBJ1-1
V gene: TRBV9
CDR3 protein: CASSVVQANTEAFF

clone size: .
J gene: TRBJ2-1
V gene: TRBV4-1
CDR3 protein: CASSQDGMRQFF

clone size: .
J gene: TRBJ1-1
V gene: TRBV19
CDR3 protein: CASSIGRGLTEAFF

clone size: few
J gene: TRBJ2-1
V gene: TRBV7-8
CDR3 protein: CASSLGFGGSYNEQFF

clone size: .
J gene: TRBJ1-2
V gene: TRBV29-1
CDR3 protein: CSVIQAHGYTF

clone size: .
J gene: TRBJ2-1
V gene: TRBV30
CDR3 protein: CAWSRGWDYEQFF

clone size: .
J gene: TRBJ2-5
V gene: TRBV9
CDR3 protein: CASSVAGGLETQYF

clone size: .
J gene: TRBJ1-5
V gene: TRBV2
CDR3 protein: CASSGTGGNQPQHF

clone size: .
J gene: TRBJ2-7
V gene: TRBV7-9
CDR3 protein: CASSFVGRGDEQYF

clone size: .
J gene: TRBJ1-4
V gene: TRBV19
CDR3 protein: CASRIIQGSGEKLFF

clone size: .
J gene: TRBJ2-3
V gene: TRBV29-1
CDR3 protein: CSGETRADTQYF

clone size: .
J gene: TRBJ2-1
V gene: TRBV11-2
CDR3 protein: CASPLDRGVAGGKLNEQFF

clone size: .
J gene: TRBJ1-1
V gene: TRBV6-5
CDR3 protein: CASREQMNTEAFF

clone size: .
J gene: TRBJ2-3
V gene: TRBV7-3
CDR3 protein: CASSLGLAGADTQYF

clone size: .
J gene: TRBJ2-7
V gene: TRBV2
CDR3 protein: CASSEEGSGASYEQYF

clone size: .
J gene: TRBJ1-4
V gene: TRBV6-5
CDR3 protein: CASSSTGDEKLFF

clone size: .
J gene: TRBJ1-4
V gene: TRBV27
CDR3 protein: CASRGQKEATNEKLFF

clone size: .
J gene: TRBJ1-1
V gene: TRBV5-1
CDR3 protein: CASSLGGQLEAFF

clone size: .
J gene: TRBJ1-1
V gene: TRBV5-5
CDR3 protein: CASSLDPGTEAFF

clone size: .
J gene: TRBJ1-1
V gene: TRBV30
CDR3 protein: CAWSDRVPEAFF

clone size: .
J gene: TRBJ2-3
V gene: TRBV29-1
CDR3 protein: CSVDPSTDTQYF

clone size: .
J gene: TRBJ2-1
V gene: TRBV10-3
CDR3 protein: CAISGQTGRAYNEQFF

clone size: .
J gene: TRBJ2-1
V gene: TRBV7-8
CDR3 protein: CASSLGSVRNEQFF

clone size: .
J gene: TRBJ2-6
V gene: TRBV9
CDR3 protein: CASSTGGAGANVLTF

clone size: .
J gene: TRBJ1-1
V gene: TRBV3-1/TRBV3-2
CDR3 protein: CASSQEGRGNTEAFF

clone size: .
J gene: TRBJ2-2
V gene: TRBV18
CDR3 protein: CASSPLGTGIWNTGELFF

clone size: .
J gene: TRBJ2-7
V gene: TRBV6-4
CDR3 protein: CASSSQGALLSYEQYF

clone size: .
J gene: TRBJ2-1
V gene: TRBV7-9
CDR3 protein: CSSSGGYNEQFF

clone size: once
J gene: TRBJ2-3
V gene: TRBV2
CDR3 protein: CASSGTGGGTDTQYF

clone size: .
J gene: TRBJ1-1
V gene: TRBV19
CDR3 protein: CASSMRGRFSGGTEAFF

clone size: .
J gene: TRBJ2-1
V gene: TRBV13
CDR3 protein: CASSGLAGPRSYNEQFF

clone size: .
J gene: TRBJ2-3
V gene: TRBV3-1/TRBV3-2
CDR3 protein: CASSAHKAGGTDTQYF

clone size: .
J gene: TRBJ1-1
V gene: TRBV6-1
CDR3 protein: CASSETGGMEAFF

clone size: .
J gene: TRBJ2-1
V gene: TRBV27
CDR3 protein: CASSPWETYNEQFF

clone size: .
J gene: TRBJ2-7
V gene: TRBV5-4
CDR3 protein: CASSRPPRAGDYEQYF

clone size: .
J gene: TRBJ2-1
V gene: TRBV21-1
CDR3 protein: CASSKPQTSGSFDEQFF

clone size: once
J gene: TRBJ2-1
V gene: TRBV5-1
CDR3 protein: CASSLTGANEQFF

clone size: .
J gene: TRBJ1-2
V gene: TRBV7-9
CDR3 protein: CASSAGGDGYTF

clone size: .
J gene: TRBJ2-7
V gene: TRBV5-1
CDR3 protein: CASSPGTSQNEQYF

clone size: .
J gene: TRBJ2-2
V gene: TRBV27
CDR3 protein: CASSPGTSGSMVPGELFF

clone size: .
J gene: TRBJ2-7
V gene: TRBV14
CDR3 protein: CASSQEWRVSEQYF

clone size: .
J gene: TRBJ2-1
V gene: TRBV5-1
CDR3 protein: CASSRTGTGYNEQFF

clone size: .
J gene: TRBJ1-4
V gene: TRBV9
CDR3 protein: CASSPDSKKLFF

clone size: .
J gene: TRBJ2-1
V gene: TRBV7-9
CDR3 protein: CASSLTGASNEQFF

clone size: .
J gene: TRBJ2-6
V gene: TRBV27
CDR3 protein: CASSLGTPSGANVLTF